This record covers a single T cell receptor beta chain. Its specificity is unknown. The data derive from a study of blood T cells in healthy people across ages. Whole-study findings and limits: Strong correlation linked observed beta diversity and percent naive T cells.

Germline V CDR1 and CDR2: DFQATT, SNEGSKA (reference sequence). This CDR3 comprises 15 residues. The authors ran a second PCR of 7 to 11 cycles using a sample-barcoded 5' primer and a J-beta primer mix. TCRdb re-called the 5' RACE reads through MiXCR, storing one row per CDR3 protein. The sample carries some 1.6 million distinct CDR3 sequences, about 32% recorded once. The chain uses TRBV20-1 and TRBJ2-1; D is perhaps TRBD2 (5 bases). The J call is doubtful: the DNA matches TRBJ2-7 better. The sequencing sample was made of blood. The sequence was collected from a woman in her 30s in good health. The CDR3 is CSARPASWIYYEQYF. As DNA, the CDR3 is TGCAGTGCTAGACCTGCTAGCTGGATTTACTACGAGCAGTACTTC.